This record looks at one T cell receptor (beta chain) sequence and its context. No cognate antigen has been identified for it. Base qualities are missing; no much larger clone stands one base away. These data come from a study of blood T cell repertoires in COVID-19 (dated by TCRdb to 2020 to 2022). General notes on the study: Samples from collaborators originated in the United States, Italy and Spain and spanned both the acute and convalescent phases of COVID-19. The prospective study material was composed of cDNA or gDNA derived from T cells, B-cell-depleted T cells, or PBMCs. Subjects who had been exposed to COVID-19, were actively infected with it, or had recovered from it provided the deeply sampled blood TCRbeta repertoires that made up the dataset. The repertoires were made available in a free public database intended to serve as a resource for research on the immune response to SARS-CoV-2. The samples were drawn from two sources: the first 160 participants of the ongoing ImmuneRACE study, and 1,000 to 1,500 subjects contributed by 6 global collaborators. Nearly every sample came with metadata listing a de-identified subject ID, COVID-19 status, age in years and sex. Where HLA class I and class II types were available, the types were taken from metadata supplied by the sample provider, not from assay-based typing.

The germline V end is reduced by 6 bases and the J end by 1 base; junction bases left unmatched: 12. Including cysteine and phenylalanine, the CDR3 has 17 amino acids. CDR3 DNA is the only sequence kept; it has 51 bases, read in frame from the first base. CDR1 SNHLY and CDR2 FYNNEI are derived from the germline V gene. The immunoSEQ Assay, a bias-controlled multiplex PCR, was used to amplify TCRbeta CDR3 regions from genomic DNA. Regarding the original processing steps: Within the assay, amplification of reference gene primers was used to estimate how many nucleated cells each sample contained. To quantify the absolute abundance of each unique TCRbeta CDR3 rearrangement, sequence reads were collapsed and filtered. Productive Simpson clonality was computed per sample as the square root of Simpson's diversity index over productive rearrangements. The source is immuneACCESS, and TCRdb retained only in-frame sequences with V and J called. Part of the clones is not carried over; for the studies checked, unresolved V genes explain less than half of this, and the remainder is unexplained. V and J calls and clone size are copied from that table; D and trimming were computed from the DNA. The sample profile shows about 280,000 clones; roughly 88% of them were found once. Less than 3% of the sample lies in the top ten.

Each collaborating institution followed its own protocols to collect whole blood in K2EDTA tubes. For TCRbeta analysis, collaborators shipped samples in one of three forms: frozen whole blood, isolated PBMCs, or DNA extracted from either of those sample types. General conclusions and limits of the study: The amount of clinical and demographic metadata varied by source and participant and was provided uncurated.

Sequenced: peripheral blood. The rearranged chain carries TRBV2 and TRBJ1-5; 7 bases in the middle match TRBD1. This receptor was obtained from a woman aged 25 to 39 with active or convalescent COVID-19. The nucleotides are TGTGCCAGCAGCCAAAGGTTGGGGACAGCAAGCAATCAGCCCCAGCATTTT. Its protein is CASSQRLGTASNQPQHF.